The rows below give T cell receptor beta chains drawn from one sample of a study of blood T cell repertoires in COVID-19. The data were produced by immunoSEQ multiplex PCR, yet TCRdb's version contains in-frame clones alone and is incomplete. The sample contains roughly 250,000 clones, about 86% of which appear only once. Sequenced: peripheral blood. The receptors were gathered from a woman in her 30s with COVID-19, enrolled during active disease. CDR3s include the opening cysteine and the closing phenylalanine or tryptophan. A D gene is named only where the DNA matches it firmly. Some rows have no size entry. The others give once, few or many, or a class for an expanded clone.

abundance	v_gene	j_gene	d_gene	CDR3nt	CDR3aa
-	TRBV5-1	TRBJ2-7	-	TGCGCCAGCAGCCCCGGGGGAGTTAACGAGCAGTACTTC	CASSPGGVNEQYF
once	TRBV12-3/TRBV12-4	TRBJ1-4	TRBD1	TGTGCCAGCAGCCCCGGACAGGGGGTGTTTTTT	CASSPGQGVFF
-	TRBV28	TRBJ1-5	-	TGTGCCAGCACACAGAACAGCCAGCCCCAGCATTTT	CASTQNSQPQHF
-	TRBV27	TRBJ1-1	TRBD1	TGTGCCAGCAGACCTTCGGACAGGGACACTGAAGCTTTCTTT	CASRPSDRDTEAFF
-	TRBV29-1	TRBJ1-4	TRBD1	TGCAGCGCCGGTCCTGGACAGGGGGACGAAAAACTGTTTTTT	CSAGPGQGDEKLFF
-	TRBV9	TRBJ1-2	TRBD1	TGTGCCAGCAGCCCCGACAGGGGACCCTATGGCTACACCTTC	CASSPDRGPYGYTF
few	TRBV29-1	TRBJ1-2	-	TGCAGCGTTGTCGCTGGACTGAATGGCTACACCTTC	CSVVAGLNGYTF
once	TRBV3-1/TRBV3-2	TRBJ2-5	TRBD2	TGTGCCACCTTAGCGGGGGATAGGGAGACCCAGTACTTC	CATLAGDRETQYF
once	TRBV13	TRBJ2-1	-	TGTGCCAGCAGCTTAGGCCCTGGGAGCTCCTACAATGAGCAGTTCTTC	CASSLGPGSSYNEQFF
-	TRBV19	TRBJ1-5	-	TGTGCCAGTAGTCACCGACAGAACAATCAGCCCCAGCATTTT	CASSHRQNNQPQHF
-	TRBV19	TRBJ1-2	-	TGTGCCAGTAGTCCAAAGCGGGGAGATAACTATGGCTACACCTTC	CASSPKRGDNYGYTF
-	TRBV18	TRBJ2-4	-	TGTGCCAGCTCACCACCCCCGACTCAGTTAGCCAAAAACATTCAGTACTTC	CASSPPPTQLAKNIQYF
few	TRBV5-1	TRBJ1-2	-	TGCGCCAGCAGCTTGGTTGGGGAGTCCTATGGCTACACCTTC	CASSLVGESYGYTF
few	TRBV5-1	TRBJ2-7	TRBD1	TGCGCCAGCAGCTCAGGACAGGGGGACTACGAGCAGTACTTC	CASSSGQGDYEQYF
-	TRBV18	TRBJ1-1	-	TGTGCCAGCTCACCGGGGGGGCACACTGAAGCTTTCTTT	CASSPGGHTEAFF
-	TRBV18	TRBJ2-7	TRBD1	TGTGCCAGCTCTCCCGACAGGGTGGGCGAGCAGTACTTC	CASSPDRVGEQYF
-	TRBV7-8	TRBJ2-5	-	TGTGCCAGCAGCTTTCTTGACTACGAGACCCAGTACTTC	CASSFLDYETQYF